This is a list of T cell receptor beta chains from one sample in a study of vaccination effects on CD4 cells after COVID-19. Sequencing was performed with immunoSEQ multiplex PCR; in TCRdb, only in-frame clones are kept and a portion is missing. The sample lists 37,000 or so clones, over 65% seen once, with 14% to 15% in the top ten. These TCRs are of unknown antigen specificity. The starting material was CD4+ T cells from PBMCs cultured with HCoV-OC43 spike peptides, obtained before COVID-19 vaccination. These receptors all stem from a human donor who received a COVID-19 vaccine. CDR3s include the opening cysteine and the closing phenylalanine or tryptophan. Each record gives: D gene, clone size, J gene, V gene, CDR3 DNA, CDR3 protein. A D gene is named only where the DNA matches it firmly. A row's size may be missing; if present it is once, few, many or a size class.

NA | few | TRBJ2-2 | TRBV3-1/TRBV3-2 | TGTGCCAGCAGCCAAGTTTTGGGGCCGGACACCGGGGAGCTGTTTTTT | CASSQVLGPDTGELFF
TRBD2 | NA | TRBJ2-5 | TRBV9 | TGTGCCAGCAGCCAGGAGGGAGCGGGAGGTTTTGAGACCCAGTACTTC | CASSQEGAGGFETQYF
NA | NA | TRBJ2-3 | TRBV29-1 | TGCAGCGTTGCCCCGAGCCGAGATACGCAGTATTTT | CSVAPSRDTQYF
NA | NA | TRBJ2-7 | TRBV10-3 | TGTGCCACAGTACAGGGAACCTCCTACGAGCAGTACTTC | CATVQGTSYEQYF
TRBD2 | NA | TRBJ2-5 | TRBV12-3/TRBV12-4 | TGTGCCAGCAGTTTAGGGGGAGGGGAGACCCAGTACTTC | CASSLGGGETQYF
NA | NA | TRBJ1-5 | TRBV3-1/TRBV3-2 | TGTGCCAGCAGCCGGGGCGGAAATCAGCCCCAGCATTTT | CASSRGGNQPQHF
NA | NA | TRBJ2-1 | TRBV15 | TGTGCCACCAGCAGAGATCTAGGGGGGGGTGAGCAGTTCTTC | CATSRDLGGGEQFF
TRBD1 | NA | TRBJ1-1 | TRBV2 | TGTGCCAGCAGGCCGGGACAGATGAACACTGAAGCTTTCTTT | CASRPGQMNTEAFF
NA | NA | TRBJ1-1 | TRBV5-1 | TGCGCCAGCAGCTTGGCGAACATGAACACTGAAGCTTTCTTT | CASSLANMNTEAFF
TRBD1 | NA | TRBJ2-7 | TRBV10-3 | TGTGCCATCAGTCCCGGGACAGGGCTTTACTTC | CAISPGTGLYF
NA | few | TRBJ2-1 | TRBV5-1 | TGCGCCAGCAGCTCCTACCGCAAGGACAGACAAAGCTCCTACAATGAGCAGTTCTTC | CASSSYRKDRQSSYNEQFF
TRBD1 | NA | TRBJ1-2 | TRBV6-5 | TGTGCCAGCAGTTATCTACAGGGGAACGGTGGCTACACCTTC | CASSYLQGNGGYTF
TRBD2 | NA | TRBJ2-7 | TRBV6-5 | TGTGCCAGCAGTTCCAGCGGGAGATACGAGCAGTACTTC | CASSSSGRYEQYF
NA | NA | TRBJ1-5 | TRBV19 | TGTGCCAGTAGTGACGCCCCGGGTCTGAGCCAGCCCCAGCATTTT | CASSDAPGLSQPQHF